Following are 2 T cell receptor beta chains from one sample sequenced in a study of cytomegalovirus exposure and HLA in healthy donors listed by TCRdb under 2017. To prepare the library, the immunoSEQ multiplex PCR assay was applied. A mixture of 60 forward primers for TCR Vbeta segments and 13 reverse primers for TCR Jbeta segments was used in the multiplex PCR. The immuneACCESS repertoire file appears here via TCRdb, limited to in-frame rearrangements. These files lack a portion of the clones; in checked studies, under half of the deficit traces to unresolved V genes, and the cause of the others is not known. The sample table shows 150,000 to 200,000 clones, and about three quarters are seen once. Of the sample, approximately 3% is held by the ten largest clones. Sequencing was done on a sample of PBMCs. These receptors came from a middle-aged woman in good health and CMV-seronegative.

The rearrangement links TRBV19 to TRBJ2-3; D ambiguous. The CDR3 spans 14 residues. Per the germline V gene, CDR1 is LNHDA and CDR2 is SQIVND (reference sequence). Trimming cost V 7 bases and J 2 bases, with 13 bases left between them. CDR3 bases: TGTGCCAGTACCCTCCTGGGCTCCACAGATACGCAGTATTTT. This gives the protein CASTLLGSTDTQYF. The full variable domain, completed using reference TRBV19 and TRBJ2-3, is DGGITQSPKYLFRKEGQNVTLSCEQNLNHDAMYWYRQDPGQGLRLIYYSQIVNDFQKGDIAEGYSVSREKKESFPLTVTSAQKNPTAFYLCASTLLGSTDTQYFGPGTRLTVL.

The chain employs TRBV19 and TRBJ1-5, with TRBD1 matching 9 bases. V lost 3 bases to trimming and J lost 4 bases; unmatched junction nucleotides: 7. The CDR3 has 16 residues. The germline gives CDR1 LNHDA, CDR2 SQIVND (reference sequence). In nucleotides, the CDR3 is TGTGCCAGTAGTATGGGGACAGGGTGGCGGAATCAGCCCCAGCATTTT. Encoded protein: CASSMGTGWRNQPQHF. The complete variable domain, with remaining parts taken from reference TRBV19 and TRBJ1-5, reads DGGITQSPKYLFRKEGQNVTLSCEQNLNHDAMYWYRQDPGQGLRLIYYSQIVNDFQKGDIAEGYSVSREKKESFPLTVTSAQKNPTAFYLCASSMGTGWRNQPQHFGDGTRLSIL.